The rows below give T cell receptor beta chains drawn from one sample of a study of radiation and T cells in renal cell carcinoma. Method: immunoSEQ multiplex PCR; TCRdb's copy keeps in-frame clones and lacks some. Of around 180,000 clones listed, 88% are singletons. The sample in question was blood, obtained from a patient whose treatment included radiotherapy and nephrectomy. The receptors come from a woman aged 45-60 years with renal cell carcinoma. Both conserved end residues are part of each CDR3. The order of the fields is V gene, clone size, CDR3 protein. Clone size is given for some rows only: seen once, a few or many times, or a class if the clone is expanded.

V: TRBV7-6; size: NA; CDR3: CASSLEAGVGGYTF
V: TRBV5-1; size: NA; CDR3: CASRVGVPPDTQYF
V: TRBV5-1; size: NA; CDR3: CASSLEGSSEAFF
V: TRBV7-2; size: NA; CDR3: CASSLPSGHGNTIYF
V: TRBV9; size: NA; CDR3: CASSAGGGNYGYTF
V: TRBV5-1; size: NA; CDR3: CASSRTGDTGELFF
V: TRBV4-1; size: NA; CDR3: CASSRARGNTEAFF
V: TRBV6-1; size: NA; CDR3: CAGGRETEETQYF
V: TRBV13; size: once; CDR3: CASSPDRDTQYF
V: TRBV20-1; size: NA; CDR3: CSASADTQYF
V: TRBV28; size: NA; CDR3: CASSLGTGAGPYGYTF
V: TRBV29-1; size: NA; CDR3: CSVGGLGTQYF
V: TRBV9; size: once; CDR3: CASSVATQTANYGYTF
V: TRBV11-2; size: NA; CDR3: CASSRGTYATGTQCF
V: TRBV19; size: NA; CDR3: CASSMIQETQYF
V: TRBV7-3; size: NA; CDR3: CASSMGQTYNEQFF
V: TRBV5-1; size: once; CDR3: CASSLEYSGTDTQYF